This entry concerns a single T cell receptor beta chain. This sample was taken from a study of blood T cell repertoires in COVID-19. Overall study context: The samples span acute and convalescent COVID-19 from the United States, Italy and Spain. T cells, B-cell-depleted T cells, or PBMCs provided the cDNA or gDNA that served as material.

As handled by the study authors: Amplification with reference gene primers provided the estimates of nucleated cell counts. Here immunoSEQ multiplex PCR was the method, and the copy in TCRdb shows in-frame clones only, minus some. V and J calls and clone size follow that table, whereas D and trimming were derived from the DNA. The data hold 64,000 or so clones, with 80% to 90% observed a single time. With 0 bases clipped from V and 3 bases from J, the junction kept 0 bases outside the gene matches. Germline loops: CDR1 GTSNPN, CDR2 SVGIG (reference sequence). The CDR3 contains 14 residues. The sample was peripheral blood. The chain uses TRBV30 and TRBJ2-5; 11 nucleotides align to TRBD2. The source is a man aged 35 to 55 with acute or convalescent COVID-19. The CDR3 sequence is CAWSVLAGEETQYF. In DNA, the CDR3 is TGTGCCTGGAGTGTACTAGCGGGGGAAGAGACCCAGTACTTC.